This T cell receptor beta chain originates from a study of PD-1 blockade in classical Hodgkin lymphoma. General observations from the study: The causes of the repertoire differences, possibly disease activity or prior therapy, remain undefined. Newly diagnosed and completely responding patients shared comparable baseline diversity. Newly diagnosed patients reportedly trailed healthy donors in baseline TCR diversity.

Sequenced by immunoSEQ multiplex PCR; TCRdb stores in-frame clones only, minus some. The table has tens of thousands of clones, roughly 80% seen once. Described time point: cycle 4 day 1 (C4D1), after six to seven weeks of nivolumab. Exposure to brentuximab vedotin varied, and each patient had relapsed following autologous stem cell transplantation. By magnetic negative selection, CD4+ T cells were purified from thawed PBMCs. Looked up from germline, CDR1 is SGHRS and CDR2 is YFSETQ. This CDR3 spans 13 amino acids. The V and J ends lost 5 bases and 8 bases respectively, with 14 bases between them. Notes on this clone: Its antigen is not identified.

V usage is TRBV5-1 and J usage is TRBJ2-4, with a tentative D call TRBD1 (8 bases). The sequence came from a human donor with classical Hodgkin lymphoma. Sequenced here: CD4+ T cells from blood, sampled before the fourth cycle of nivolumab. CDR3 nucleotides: TGCGCCAGCAGGCGGACAGGGAGGGACATTCAGTACTTC. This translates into CASRRTGRDIQYF.